The present T cell receptor (beta chain) was sequenced within a study of blood T cell repertoires in COVID-19. Generated by immunoSEQ multiplex PCR, the TCRdb table keeps only in-frame clones and is missing some. This table has 250,000 to 400,000 clones, 70% to 90% appearing once. This receptor was obtained from a woman aged 30 to 39 with COVID-19, enrolled during active disease. Sample: peripheral blood.

CDR3 sequence: CASSPGTSYGYTF. Written as DNA, the CDR3 is TGTGCCAGCAGCCCCGGGACAAGTTATGGCTACACCTTC. The V and J genes are TRBV6-6 and TRBJ1-2, with D possibly matching TRBD1 (6 bases). Germline V lookup: CDR1 MNHNY, CDR2 SVGAGI (reference sequence). CDR3 length equals 13 residues. With 6 bases removed from V and 5 bases from J, the gap between germline ends came to 13 bases.